This T cell receptor (beta chain) is from a study of blood T cell repertoires in COVID-19. Measured with immunoSEQ multiplex PCR; TCRdb has only the in-frame clones, and not every one. The sample yields about 220,000 clones, roughly 84% seen once. Trimming removed 2 bases from V and 7 bases from J, with 12 bases in between. The CDR3 spans 14 residues. In germline, CDR1 is SGHTA, CDR2 FQGNSA. The chain uses TRBV7-2 and TRBJ2-1; D is unclear. The source is a man aged 25 to 40 with active or convalescent COVID-19. Sequencing was performed on peripheral blood. The CDR3 DNA sequence: TGTGCCAGCAGCTTAATAGGAAAACAGAATGAGCAGTTCTTC. It yields the protein CASSLIGKQNEQFF.